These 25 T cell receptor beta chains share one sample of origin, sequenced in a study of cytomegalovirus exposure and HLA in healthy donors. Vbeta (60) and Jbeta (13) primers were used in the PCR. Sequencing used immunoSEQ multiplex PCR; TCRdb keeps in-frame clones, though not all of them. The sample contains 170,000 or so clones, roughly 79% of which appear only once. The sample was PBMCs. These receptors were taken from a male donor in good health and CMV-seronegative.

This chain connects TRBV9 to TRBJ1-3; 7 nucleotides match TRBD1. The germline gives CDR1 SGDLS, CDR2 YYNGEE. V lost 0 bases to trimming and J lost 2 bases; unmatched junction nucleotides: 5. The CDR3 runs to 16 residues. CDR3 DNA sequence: TGTGCCAGCAGCGTAGGCGAGGGGGCAGCTGGAAACACCATATATTTT. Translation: CASSVGEGAAGNTIYF.

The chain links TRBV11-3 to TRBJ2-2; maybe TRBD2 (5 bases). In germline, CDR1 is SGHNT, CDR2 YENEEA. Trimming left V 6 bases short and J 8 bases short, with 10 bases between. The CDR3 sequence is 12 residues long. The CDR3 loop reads CASRSGLGELFF. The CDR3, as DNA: TGTGCCAGCAGGTCAGGACTGGGGGAGCTGTTTTTT.

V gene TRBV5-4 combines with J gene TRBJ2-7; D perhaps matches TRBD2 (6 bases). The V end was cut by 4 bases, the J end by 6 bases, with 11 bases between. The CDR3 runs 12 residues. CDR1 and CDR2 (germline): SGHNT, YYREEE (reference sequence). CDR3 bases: TGTGCCAGCAGCCCGGGGGAGAGCGAGCAGTACTTC. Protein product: CASSPGESEQYF.

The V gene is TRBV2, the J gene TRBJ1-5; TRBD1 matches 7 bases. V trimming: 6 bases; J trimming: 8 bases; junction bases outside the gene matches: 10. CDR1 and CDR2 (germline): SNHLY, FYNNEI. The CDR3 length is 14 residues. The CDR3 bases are TGTGCCAGCAGAGGGGACAGCCGGTTTGAGCCCCAGCATTTT. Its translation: CASRGDSRFEPQHF.

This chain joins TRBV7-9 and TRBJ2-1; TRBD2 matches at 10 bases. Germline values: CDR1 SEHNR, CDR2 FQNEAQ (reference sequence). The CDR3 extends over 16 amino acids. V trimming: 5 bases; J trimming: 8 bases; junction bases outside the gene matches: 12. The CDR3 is CASSPTSGIYVDEQFF. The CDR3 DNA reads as TGTGCCAGCAGCCCTACTAGCGGGATATACGTGGATGAGCAGTTCTTC.

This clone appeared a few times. CDR3 sequence reads: CASRDPGESTEAFF. The CDR3 bases are TGTGCCAGTCGGGACCCAGGGGAGAGCACTGAAGCTTTCTTT. This chain joins TRBV19 and TRBJ1-1, with a tentative D call TRBD1 (6 bases). Looked up from germline, CDR1 is LNHDA and CDR2 is SQIVND (reference sequence). V gave up 8 bases and J gave up 4 bases, with 17 bases separating them. This CDR3 spans 14 amino acids.

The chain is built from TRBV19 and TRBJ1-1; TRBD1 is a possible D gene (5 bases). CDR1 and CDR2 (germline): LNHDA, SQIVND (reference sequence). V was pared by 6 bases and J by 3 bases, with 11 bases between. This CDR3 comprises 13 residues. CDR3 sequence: CASRRAGDTEAFF. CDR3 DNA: TGTGCCAGTAGAAGGGCGGGGGACACTGAAGCTTTCTTT. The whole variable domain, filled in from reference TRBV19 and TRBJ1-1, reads DGGITQSPKYLFRKEGQNVTLSCEQNLNHDAMYWYRQDPGQGLRLIYYSQIVNDFQKGDIAEGYSVSREKKESFPLTVTSAQKNPTAFYLCASRRAGDTEAFFGQGTRLTVV.

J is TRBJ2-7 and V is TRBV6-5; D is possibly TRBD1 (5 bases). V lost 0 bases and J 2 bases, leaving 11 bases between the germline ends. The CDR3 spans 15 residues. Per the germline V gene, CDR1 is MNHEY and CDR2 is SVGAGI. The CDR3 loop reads CASSYSNRYTYEQYF. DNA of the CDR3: TGTGCCAGCAGTTACTCGAACAGGTACACCTACGAGCAGTACTTC.

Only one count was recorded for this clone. The CDR3 coding sequence is TGTGCCAGCAGCGTAACCCTAGCGGGGGGAGGAGATACGCAGTATTTT. This sequence encodes CASSVTLAGGGDTQYF. The V call is TRBV9, the J call TRBJ2-3, with 11 bases lining up with TRBD2. The V gene end was trimmed by 1 base and the J gene end by 5 bases; junction bases not matched to a gene: 6. CDR1 is SGDLS and CDR2 is YYNGEE in the germline V gene. The CDR3 is 16 residues long.

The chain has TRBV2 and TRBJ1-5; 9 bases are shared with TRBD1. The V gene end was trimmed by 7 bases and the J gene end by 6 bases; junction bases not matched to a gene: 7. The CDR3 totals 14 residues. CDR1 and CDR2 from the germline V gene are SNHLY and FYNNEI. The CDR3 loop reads CASIRDRDGQPQHF. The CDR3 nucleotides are TGTGCCAGCATCCGGGACAGGGATGGTCAGCCCCAGCATTTT.

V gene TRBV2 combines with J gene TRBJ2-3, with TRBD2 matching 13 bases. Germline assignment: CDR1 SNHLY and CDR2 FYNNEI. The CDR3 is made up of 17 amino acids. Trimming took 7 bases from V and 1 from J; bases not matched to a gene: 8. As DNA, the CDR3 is TGTGCCAGCAACCTCGGGACTAGCGGGGAAGGCACAGATACGCAGTATTTT. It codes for CASNLGTSGEGTDTQYF.

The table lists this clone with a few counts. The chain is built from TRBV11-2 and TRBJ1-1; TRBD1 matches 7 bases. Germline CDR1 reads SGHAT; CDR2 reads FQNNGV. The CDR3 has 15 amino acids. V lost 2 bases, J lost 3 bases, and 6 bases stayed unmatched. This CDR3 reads CASSLSLRGDTEAFF. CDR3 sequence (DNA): TGTGCCAGCAGCTTATCACTCAGGGGGGACACTGAAGCTTTCTTT.

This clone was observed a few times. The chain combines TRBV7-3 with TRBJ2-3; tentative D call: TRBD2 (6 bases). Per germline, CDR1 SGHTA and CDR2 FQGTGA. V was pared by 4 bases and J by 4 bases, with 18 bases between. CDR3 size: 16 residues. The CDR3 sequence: CASSSPGWGEADTQYF. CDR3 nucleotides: TGTGCCAGCAGCTCGCCGGGGTGGGGGGAAGCAGATACGCAGTATTTT.

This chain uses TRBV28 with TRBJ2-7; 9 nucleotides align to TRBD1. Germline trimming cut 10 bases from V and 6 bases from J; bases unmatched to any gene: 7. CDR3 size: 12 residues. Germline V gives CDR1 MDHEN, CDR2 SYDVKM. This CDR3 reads CATLGQGGEQYF. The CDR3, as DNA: TGTGCCACCCTGGGACAGGGCGGCGAGCAGTACTTC.

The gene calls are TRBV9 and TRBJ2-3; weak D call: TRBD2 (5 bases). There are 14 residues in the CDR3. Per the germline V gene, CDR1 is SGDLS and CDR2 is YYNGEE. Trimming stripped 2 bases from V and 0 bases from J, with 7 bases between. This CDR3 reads CASSVGLSTDTQYF. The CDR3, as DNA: TGTGCCAGCAGCGTTGGACTGAGCACAGATACGCAGTATTTT. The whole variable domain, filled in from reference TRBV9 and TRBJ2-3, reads DSGVTQTPKHLITATGQRVTLRCSPRSGDLSVYWYQQSLDQGLQFLIQYYNGEERAKGNILERFSAQQFPDLHSELNLSSLELGDSALYFCASSVGLSTDTQYFGPGTRLTVL.

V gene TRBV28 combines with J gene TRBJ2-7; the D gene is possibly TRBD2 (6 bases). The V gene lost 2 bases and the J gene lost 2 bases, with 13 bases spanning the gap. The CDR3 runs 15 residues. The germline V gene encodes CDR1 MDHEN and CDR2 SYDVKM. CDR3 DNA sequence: TGTGCCAGCAGTTTAGGCCCGGGAGCCCCCTACGAGCAGTACTTC. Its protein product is CASSLGPGAPYEQYF.

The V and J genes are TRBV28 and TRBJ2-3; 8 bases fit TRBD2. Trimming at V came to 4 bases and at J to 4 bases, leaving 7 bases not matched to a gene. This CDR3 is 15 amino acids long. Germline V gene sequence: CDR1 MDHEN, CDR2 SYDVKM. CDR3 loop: CASSSPGLGADTQYF. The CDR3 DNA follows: TGTGCCAGCAGTTCACCGGGACTAGGCGCAGATACGCAGTATTTT.

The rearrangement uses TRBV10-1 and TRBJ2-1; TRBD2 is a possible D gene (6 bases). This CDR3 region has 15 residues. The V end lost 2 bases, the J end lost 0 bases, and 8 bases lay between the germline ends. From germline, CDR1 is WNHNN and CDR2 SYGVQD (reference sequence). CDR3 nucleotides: TGCGCCAGCAGTGAGGGAGGGAGCTCCTACAATGAGCAGTTCTTC. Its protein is CASSEGGSSYNEQFF.

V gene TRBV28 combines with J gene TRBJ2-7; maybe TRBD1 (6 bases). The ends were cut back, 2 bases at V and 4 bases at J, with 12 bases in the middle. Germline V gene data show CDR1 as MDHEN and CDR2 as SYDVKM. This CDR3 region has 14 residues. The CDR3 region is CASSLQGNTYEQYF. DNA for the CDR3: TGTGCCAGCAGTTTACAGGGGAATACTTACGAGCAGTACTTC.

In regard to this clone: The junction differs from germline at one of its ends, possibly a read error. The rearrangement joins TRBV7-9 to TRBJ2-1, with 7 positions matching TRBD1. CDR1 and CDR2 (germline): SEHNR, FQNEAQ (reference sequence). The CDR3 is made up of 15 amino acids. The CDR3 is CSSSSRGSPRNEQFF. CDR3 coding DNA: TGTTCCAGCAGCTCCAGGGGGTCGCCAAGGAATGAGCAGTTCTTC. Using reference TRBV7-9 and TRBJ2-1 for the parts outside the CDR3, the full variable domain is DTGVSQNPRHKITKRGQNVTFRCDPISEHNRLYWYRQTLGQGPEFLTYFQNEAQLEKSRLLSDRFSAERPKGSFSTLEIQRTEQGDSAMYLCSSSSRGSPRNEQFFGPGTRLTVL.

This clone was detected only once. DNA of the CDR3: TGTGCCAGCAGTCGGACAGTCTATAGCAATCAGCCCCAGCATTTT. This codes for CASSRTVYSNQPQHF. V usage is TRBV6-6 and J usage is TRBJ1-5, with D perhaps TRBD1 (6 bases). V was trimmed by 5 bases and J by 0 bases, leaving 11 bases between them. CDR3 length equals 15 residues. From germline, CDR1 is MNHNY and CDR2 SVGAGI (reference sequence).

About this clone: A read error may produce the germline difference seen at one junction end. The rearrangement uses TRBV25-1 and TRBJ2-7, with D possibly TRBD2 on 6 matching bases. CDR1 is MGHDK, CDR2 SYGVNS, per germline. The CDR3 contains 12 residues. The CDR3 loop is CATDAGTYEQYF. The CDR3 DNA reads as TGCGCCACCGATGCGGGGACCTACGAGCAGTACTTC.

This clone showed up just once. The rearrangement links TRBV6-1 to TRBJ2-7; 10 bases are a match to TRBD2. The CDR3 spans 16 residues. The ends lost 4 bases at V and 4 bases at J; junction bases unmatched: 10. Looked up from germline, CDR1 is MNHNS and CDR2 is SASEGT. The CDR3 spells CASSAPSGSRSYEQYF. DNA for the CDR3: TGTGCCAGCAGTGCTCCTAGCGGGAGTCGGTCTTACGAGCAGTACTTC.

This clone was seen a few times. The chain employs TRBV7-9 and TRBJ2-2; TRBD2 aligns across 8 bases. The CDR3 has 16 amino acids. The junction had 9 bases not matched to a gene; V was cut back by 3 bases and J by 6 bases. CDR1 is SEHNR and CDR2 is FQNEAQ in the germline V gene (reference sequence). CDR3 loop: CASSLAVGGAAGELFF. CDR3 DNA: TGTGCCAGCAGCTTGGCGGTCGGGGGGGCGGCCGGGGAGCTGTTTTTT.

This CDR3 reads CASRTEISGNTIYF. The CDR3 coding sequence is TGTGCCAGCAGGACGGAGATCTCTGGAAACACCATATATTTT. The chain uses TRBV6-5 and TRBJ1-3; D call uncertain. CDR1 is MNHEY, CDR2 SVGAGI, per germline. The CDR3 covers 14 residues. Trimming removed 6 bases at V and 0 bases at J, with 9 bases between.